The 3 T cell receptor beta chains below were found in one sample sequenced in a study of blood T cell repertoires in COVID-19. The method was immunoSEQ multiplex PCR; TCRdb's version includes in-frame clones alone and lacks a portion of them. The data hold about 170,000 clones, with 84% observed a single time. The material sequenced was peripheral blood. The receptors stem from a man aged 40-50 years who had recovered from COVID-19.

In nucleotides, the CDR3 is TGTGCCATCAGTGAGTCACAGGGGGGGAATAGCAATCAGCCCCAGCATTTT. Its protein is CAISESQGGNSNQPQHF. The rearrangement uses TRBV10-3 and TRBJ1-5; 8 bases match TRBD1. The CDR3 is 17 residues long. The V segment lost 0 bases and the J segment 0 bases; nucleotides outside the gene matches: 4. Germline values: CDR1 ENHRY, CDR2 SYGVKD.

The chain joins TRBV20-1 to TRBJ1-3; D remains ambiguous. V gave up 3 bases and J gave up 1 base, with 7 bases separating them. Germline V gene data show CDR1 as DFQATT and CDR2 as SNEGSKA (reference sequence). The CDR3 spans 13 residues. The CDR3 protein is CSASTGSGNTIYF. For the CDR3, the DNA is TGCAGTGCTAGTACTGGTTCTGGAAACACCATATATTTT.

This chain joins TRBV19 and TRBJ2-7; D may be TRBD1 (6 bases). This CDR3 comprises 16 residues. Between the trimmed V and J ends, which lost 3 bases and 0 bases, there was a span of 15 bases. The germline CDR1 and CDR2 sequences are LNHDA and SQIVND (reference sequence). In nucleotides, the CDR3 is TGTGCCAGTAGTATGGGGGCCGGCAGGAGCTCCTACGAGCAGTACTTC. This codes for CASSMGAGRSSYEQYF.